Presented here are 8 T cell receptor beta chains from one specimen sequenced in a study of tumor-infiltrating lymphocytes in localized non-small cell lung cancer. Assay used: immunoSEQ multiplex PCR; TCRdb lists only in-frame clones, some missing. The sample shows 21,000 or so clones, 73% of them seen only once. The sample taken for sequencing was lung tumor tissue. The origin of the receptors is a human donor with non-small cell lung cancer.

This clone has only a few counts. The gene calls are TRBV2 and TRBJ1-1, with D unclear. The V gene lost 7 bases and the J gene lost 4 bases, with 7 bases spanning the gap. Per the germline V gene, CDR1 is SNHLY and CDR2 is FYNNEI. The CDR3 consists of 11 residues. The CDR3 sequence: CASKAATEAFF. The CDR3 DNA reads as TGTGCCAGCAAGGCCGCCACTGAAGCTTTCTTT.

The rearrangement uses TRBV5-1 and TRBJ2-7, with a tentative D call TRBD1 (5 bases). The V end lost 4 bases, the J end lost 2 bases, and 16 bases lay between the germline ends. The germline V gene has CDR1 SGHRS and CDR2 YFSETQ. The CDR3 runs to 15 residues. CDR3 in DNA: TGCGCCAGCAGCACCCAGGGTTCTTCGACCTACGAGCAGTACTTC. Translation gives CASSTQGSSTYEQYF.

The CDR3 coding sequence is TGTGCCAGCTCACCAGAGGCTATCCTGTATACGCAGTATTTT. Protein: CASSPEAILYTQYF. The rearrangement links TRBV18 to TRBJ2-3; D ambiguous. Germline assignment: CDR1 KGHSH and CDR2 LQKENI. Trimming removed 2 bases from V and 7 bases from J, with 13 bases in between. The length of the CDR3 is 14 residues.

This clone showed up just once. The CDR3 DNA is TGTGCCTGGAGTAGGTTCCCGGGGCAGAACACCGGGGAGCTGTTTTTT. The encoded protein is CAWSRFPGQNTGELFF. This rearrangement joins TRBV30 to TRBJ2-2; D tentatively reads TRBD1 or TRBD2 (5 bases each). This CDR3 region has 16 residues. V was pared by 2 bases and J by 1 base, with 14 bases between. Germline values: CDR1 GTSNPN, CDR2 SVGIG (reference sequence).

This rearrangement joins TRBV7-2 to TRBJ1-5; weak D call: TRBD1 (5 bases). Trimming left V 5 bases short and J 4 bases short, with 9 bases between. Germline V CDR1 and CDR2: SGHTA, FQGNSA. CDR3 length: 13 amino acids. The CDR3 nucleotides read TGTGCCAGCAGCCGGGACGTAAATCAGCCCCAGCATTTT. This encodes CASSRDVNQPQHF. Filled out from reference TRBV7-2 and TRBJ1-5, the complete variable domain reads GAGVSQSPSNKVTEKGKDVELRCDPISGHTALYWYRQSLGQGLEFLIYFQGNSAPDKSGLPSDRFSAERTGGSVSTLTIQRTQQEDSAVYLCASSRDVNQPQHFGDGTRLSIL.

The chain employs TRBV7-6 and TRBJ1-5, with D possibly matching TRBD1 (5 bases). Germline-derived CDR1 and CDR2 are SGHVS and FNYEAQ. The length of the CDR3 is 14 residues. V shed 2 bases and J shed 6 bases, with 11 bases lying between them. The CDR3 reads CASSLLAGSQPQHF. Here the CDR3 DNA reads TGTGCCAGCAGCTTACTCGCAGGGAGTCAGCCCCAGCATTTT. The full variable domain, completed using reference TRBV7-6 and TRBJ1-5, is GAGVSQSPRYKVTKRGQDVALRCDPISGHVSLYWYRQALGQGPEFLTYFNYEAQQDKSGLPNDRFSAERPEGSISTLTIQRTEQRDSAMYRCASSLLAGSQPQHFGDGTRLSIL.

This chain uses TRBV7-2 with TRBJ2-3, with D perhaps TRBD2 (6 bases). V gave up 5 bases and J gave up 0 bases, with 12 bases separating them. This CDR3 contains 15 residues. Germline CDR1 SGHTA, CDR2 FQGNSA. The CDR3 is CASSRGLASTDTQYF. For the CDR3, the DNA is TGTGCCAGCAGCAGGGGACTTGCTAGCACAGATACGCAGTATTTT. The full variable domain, in which reference TRBV7-2 and TRBJ2-3 provide the parts outside the CDR3, is GAGVSQSPSNKVTEKGKDVELRCDPISGHTALYWYRQSLGQGLEFLIYFQGNSAPDKSGLPSDRFSAERTGGSVSTLTIQRTQQEDSAVYLCASSRGLASTDTQYFGPGTRLTVL.

The chain is built from TRBV15 and TRBJ2-2; possible D gene TRBD1, 5 bases. V lost 1 base and J 6 bases, leaving 9 bases between the germline ends. This CDR3 spans 14 amino acids. Germline loops: CDR1 LNHNV, CDR2 YYDKDF (reference sequence). The CDR3: CATSRGTPPGELFF. The CDR3 DNA reads as TGTGCCACCAGCAGAGGGACACCCCCCGGGGAGCTGTTTTTT.